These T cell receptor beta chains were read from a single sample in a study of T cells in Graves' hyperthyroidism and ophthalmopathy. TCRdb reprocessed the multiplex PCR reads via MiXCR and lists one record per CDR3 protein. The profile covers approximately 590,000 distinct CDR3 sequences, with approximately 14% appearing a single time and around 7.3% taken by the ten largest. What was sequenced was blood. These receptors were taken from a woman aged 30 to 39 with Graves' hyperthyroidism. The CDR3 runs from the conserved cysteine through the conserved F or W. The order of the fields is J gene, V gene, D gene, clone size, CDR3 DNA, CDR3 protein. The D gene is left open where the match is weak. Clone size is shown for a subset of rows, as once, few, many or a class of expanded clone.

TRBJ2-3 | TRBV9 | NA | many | TGTGCCAGCAGCCCTGGACTGTACTTCACAGATACGCAGTATTTT | CASSPGLYFTDTQYF
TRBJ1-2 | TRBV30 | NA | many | TGTGCCTGGAGTCCCCGGGGGCCGGATGGCTACACCTTC | CAWSPRGPDGYTF
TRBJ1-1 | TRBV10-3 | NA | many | TGTGCCATCAGTGACGGCAGGATGAACACTGAAGCTTTCTTT | CAISDGRMNTEAFF
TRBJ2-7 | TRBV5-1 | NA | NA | TGCGCCAGCAGCTTGGTACCGGGGGCGAACTCCTACGAGCAGTACTTC | CASSLVPGANSYEQYF
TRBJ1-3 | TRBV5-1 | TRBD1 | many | TGCGCCAGCAGTCGGGACAGCTCTGGAAACACCATATATTTT | CASSRDSSGNTIYF
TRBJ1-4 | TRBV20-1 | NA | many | TGCAGTGCCCCGGGTCCGCAGCGGGAAAAACTGTTTTTT | CSAPGPQREKLFF
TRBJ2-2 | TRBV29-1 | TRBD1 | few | TGCAGCCCGAGAGGTGGCCGGGACAGGAACACCGGGGAGCTGTTTTTT | CSPRGGRDRNTGELFF
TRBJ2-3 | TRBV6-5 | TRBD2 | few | TGTGCCAGCAGTTCACTAGCGGGCACCCTTCACACAGATACGCAGTATTTT | CASSSLAGTLHTDTQYF
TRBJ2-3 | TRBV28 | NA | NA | TGTGCCAGCAGTTTCCCACTTAGGGAGAAAGACACAGATACGCAGTATTTT | CASSFPLREKDTDTQYF
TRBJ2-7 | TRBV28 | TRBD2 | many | TGTGCCAGCAGTGATAGCGGGAGGGCCCTAAGCTCCTACGAGCAGTACTTC | CASSDSGRALSSYEQYF
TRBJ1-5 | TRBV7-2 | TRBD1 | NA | TGTGCCAGCAGCTTAGGGACAGGGGGCGAACTTCTCAATCAGCCCCAGCATTTT | CASSLGTGGELLNQPQHF
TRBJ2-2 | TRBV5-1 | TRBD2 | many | TGCGCCAGCACGGCGCTAGCGGGAGAGGTGAACACCGGGGAGCTGTTTTTT | CASTALAGEVNTGELFF
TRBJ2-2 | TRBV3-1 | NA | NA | TGTGCCAGCAGCCAATTGCAGGGAAAGAACACCGGGGAGCTGTTTTTT | CASSQLQGKNTGELFF
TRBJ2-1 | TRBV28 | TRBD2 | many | TGTGCCACACTAAACAGCGGGAGGAAAAATGAGCAGTTCTTC | CATLNSGRKNEQFF